Shown below are 16 T cell receptor beta chains from a single sample sequenced in a study of blood T cell repertoires in COVID-19. Profiling relied on immunoSEQ multiplex PCR, and the TCRdb table lists in-frame clones only, not all of them. The data show about 120,000 clones, about 83% seen once. Sequencing was performed on peripheral blood. The source of these receptors is a man in his sixties with acute or convalescent COVID-19.

V and J are TRBV9 and TRBJ2-2; D ambiguous. Germline V CDR1 and CDR2: SGDLS, YYNGEE. CDR3 size: 13 residues. Trimming took 4 bases from V and 5 from J, leaving 9 bases between them. The DNA of the CDR3 is TGTGCCAGCAGCCCCGCCGGGACCGGGGAGCTGTTTTTT. It codes for CASSPAGTGELFF.

With regard to this clone: At one boundary the junction diverges from the germline segment, which might be a read error. The chain carries TRBV14 and TRBJ2-6; D might be TRBD1 (6 bases). Germline V gene lookup returns CDR1 SGHDN and CDR2 FVKESK. The length of the CDR3 is 16 residues. CDR3 nucleotide sequence: TGTGCCCGCAGCCAAGTTTGGGGGCGGGGGGCCAACGTCCTGACTTTC. Its protein product is CARSQVWGRGANVLTF.

The chain uses TRBV5-1 and TRBJ2-7, with D possibly being TRBD1 (5 bases). CDR3 length equals 14 residues. Germline values: CDR1 SGHRS, CDR2 YFSETQ. Trimming removed 3 bases at V and 0 bases at J, with 10 bases between. The CDR3 loop is CASSSQGSSYEQYF. The CDR3 DNA reads as TGCGCCAGCAGCTCGCAGGGATCCTCCTACGAGCAGTACTTC.

The chain is built from TRBV2 and TRBJ1-5; TRBD1 matches 7 bases. This CDR3 is built from 15 residues. The V segment lost 1 base and the J segment 6 bases; nucleotides outside the gene matches: 6. Germline V gene lookup returns CDR1 SNHLY and CDR2 FYNNEI. The CDR3 protein is CASSEGRGPGQPQHF. In DNA, the CDR3 is TGTGCCAGCAGTGAAGGTAGGGGGCCAGGTCAGCCCCAGCATTTT.

This chain uses TRBV18 with TRBJ2-2; TRBD1 might be the D (6 bases). The CDR3 is made up of 15 amino acids. The V gene lost 2 bases and the J gene lost 2 bases, with 9 bases spanning the gap. Looked up from germline, CDR1 is KGHSH and CDR2 is LQKENI. The CDR3 here is CASSPGDINTGELFF. The DNA for the CDR3 is TGTGCCAGCTCACCAGGGGACATCAACACCGGGGAGCTGTTTTTT.

The chain links TRBV7-9 to TRBJ1-5, with 7 bases fitting TRBD1. This CDR3 is 15 amino acids long. The V segment lost 2 bases and the J segment 3 bases; nucleotides outside the gene matches: 4. CDR1 and CDR2 from the germline V gene are SEHNR and FQNEAQ (reference sequence). The CDR3 spells CASSLQGEYNQPQHF. The CDR3, as DNA: TGTGCCAGCAGCTTACAGGGGGAGTACAATCAGCCCCAGCATTTT.

CDR3 DNA: TGTGCCAGCAGCCAGGACAGGAACTATGGCTACACCTTC. This translates into CASSQDRNYGYTF. The chain employs TRBV5-4 and TRBJ1-2; 7 bases match TRBD1. V shed 4 bases and J 2 bases; nucleotides not matched to a gene: 2. The CDR3 length is 13 residues. Germline V gene sequence: CDR1 SGHNT, CDR2 YYREEE (reference sequence).

The chain employs TRBV18 and TRBJ2-1, with D possibly TRBD2 on 6 matching bases. Germline-derived CDR1 and CDR2 are KGHSH and LQKENI. Trimming left V 8 bases short and J 2 bases short, with 13 bases between. CDR3 size: 14 residues. The CDR3 loop is CASAGSGTYNEQFF. CDR3 coding DNA: TGTGCCAGCGCGGGGTCGGGGACCTACAATGAGCAGTTCTTC.

The chain joins TRBV6-6 to TRBJ1-3; 7 bases match TRBD1. Per germline, CDR1 MNHNY and CDR2 SVGAGI (reference sequence). This CDR3 region has 15 residues. The V gene end was trimmed by 8 bases and the J gene end by 0 bases; junction bases not matched to a gene: 7. CDR3 DNA sequence: TGTGCCAGCGGACGACAGGGCCTCTCTGGAAACACCATATATTTT. Amino acids: CASGRQGLSGNTIYF.

The CDR3 bases are TGTGCCAGCAAACTGCACAGGACGCAGTATTTT. The encoded protein is CASKLHRTQYF. The chain recombines TRBV28 with TRBJ2-3, with D perhaps matching TRBD1 (5 bases). The CDR3 totals 11 residues. V lost 7 bases, J lost 9 bases, and 11 bases lay in between. From germline, CDR1 is MDHEN and CDR2 SYDVKM.

With respect to this clone: Other DNA variants within this sample encode the same CDR3. The V call is TRBV6-5, the J call TRBJ1-3; no definite D call. Germline assignment: CDR1 MNHEY and CDR2 SVGAGI. The CDR3 sequence is 15 residues long. V shed 2 bases and J shed 0 bases, with 8 bases lying between them. CDR3 in DNA: TGTGCCAGCAGTTACCGAGGGTCCTCTGGAAACACCATATATTTT. Amino acids: CASSYRGSSGNTIYF.

This chain connects TRBV14 to TRBJ2-7, with 11 bases lining up with TRBD2. Germline-derived CDR1 and CDR2 are SGHDN and FVKESK. The trim removed 6 bases at V and 2 bases at J, leaving 6 bases unmatched. CDR3 size: 15 residues. CDR3 residues: CASRTSGSFPYEQYF. As DNA, the CDR3 is TGTGCCAGCAGAACTAGCGGGAGCTTCCCCTACGAGCAGTACTTC.

The genes are TRBV4-2 and TRBJ2-1; tentatively, D is TRBD2 (6 bases). This CDR3 comprises 16 residues. With 4 bases removed from V and 8 bases from J, the gap between germline ends came to 21 bases. Germline V gene lookup returns CDR1 LGHNA and CDR2 YNFKEQ. The DNA of the CDR3 is TGTGCCAGCAGCCGAGTTGGAGGGGAGAGGAGCGATGAGCAGTTCTTC. Translated, it gives CASSRVGGERSDEQFF.

The CDR3 region has the DNA TGTGCCAGCAGCCCCCCGGGGGGGCGAGGTTCACCCCTCCACTTT. Its protein product is CASSPPGGRGSPLHF. The V and J genes are TRBV28 and TRBJ1-6, with a possible D match to TRBD1 (6 bases). With 6 bases removed from V and 9 bases from J, the gap between germline ends came to 18 bases. The CDR3 length is 15 residues. Germline-derived CDR1 and CDR2 are MDHEN and SYDVKM.

This chain joins TRBV5-1 and TRBJ2-2; TRBD1 matches at 8 bases. CDR3 length equals 17 residues. Germline V gene data show CDR1 as SGHRS and CDR2 as YFSETQ. V was pared by 2 bases and J by 4 bases, with 10 bases of the junction left unmatched. In DNA form, the CDR3 reads TGCGCCAGCAGCTTAACTGGACAGGGCGGTGTCACCGGGGAGCTGTTTTTT. Its protein product is CASSLTGQGGVTGELFF.

The chain couples TRBV2 to TRBJ1-6, with 7 nucleotides matching TRBD1. The V segment lost 1 base and the J segment 7 bases; nucleotides outside the gene matches: 4. The CDR3 runs to 15 residues. Per the germline V gene, CDR1 is SNHLY and CDR2 is FYNNEI. The CDR3 nucleotides read TGTGCCAGCAGTGAAGTAATACAGGGGAATTCACCCCTCCACTTT. Residues: CASSEVIQGNSPLHF.